The next 14 T cell receptor beta chains were all read from a single sample in a study of blood T cell repertoires in COVID-19. Assay used: immunoSEQ multiplex PCR; TCRdb lists only in-frame clones, some missing. The table includes approximately 340,000 clones, approximately 86% detected once. Sequenced: peripheral blood. All receptors come from a man younger than 40 with COVID-19, enrolled during active disease.

The chain employs TRBV3-1 (or the pseudogene TRBV3-2) and TRBJ2-2; D is undetermined. V was cut by 4 bases and J by 5 bases, with 11 bases left in between. CDR3 length: 14 amino acids. CDR1 LGHDT and CDR2 YNNKEL come from the germline V gene (reference sequence). For the CDR3, the DNA is TGTGCCAGCAGCCGCGACCCGGAGACCGGGGAGCTGTTTTTT. Its translation is CASSRDPETGELFF.

The rearrangement uses TRBV6-2 or TRBV6-3 and TRBJ1-1; perhaps TRBD1 as D (6 bases). Looked up from germline, CDR1 is MNHEY and CDR2 is SVGEGT. CDR3 length equals 14 residues. V lost 2 bases and J lost 7, with 14 bases in between. The CDR3 loop is CASSYPRTDSEAFF. CDR3 DNA sequence: TGTGCCAGCAGTTACCCTCGGACAGACAGTGAAGCTTTCTTT.

This chain uses TRBV25-1 with TRBJ2-7; 7 bases map to TRBD1. The CDR3 totals 16 residues. V trimming: 3 bases; J trimming: 2 bases; junction bases outside the gene matches: 10. Per germline, CDR1 MGHDK and CDR2 SYGVNS. CDR3 in DNA: TGTGCCAGCAGTGACCAACGACAGGGACGACCCTACGAGCAGTACTTC. Protein product: CASSDQRQGRPYEQYF.

The rearrangement joins TRBV11-2 to TRBJ2-3, with TRBD2 matching over 8 bases. Trimming cost V 4 bases and J 2 bases; bases outside gene matches: 5. The germline CDR1 and CDR2 sequences are SGHAT and FQNNGV. This CDR3 is 15 amino acids long. In nucleotides, the CDR3 is TGTGCCAGCAGCTCGTCGGGGGGGGACACAGATACGCAGTATTTT. It is translated as CASSSSGGDTDTQYF.

The rearrangement links TRBV11-2 to TRBJ2-7; 9 positions match TRBD1. Looked up from germline, CDR1 is SGHAT and CDR2 is FQNNGV. CDR3 length: 13 amino acids. The V and J ends lost 4 bases and 3 bases, in that order; junction bases with no gene match: 1. CDR3 in amino acids: CASSWGQGYEQYF. CDR3 sequence (DNA): TGTGCCAGCAGCTGGGGACAGGGCTACGAGCAGTACTTC.

This clone appeared a single time. The chain is built from TRBV18 and TRBJ1-6; D unclear. Germline-derived CDR1 and CDR2 are KGHSH and LQKENI. V shed 1 base and J shed 5 bases, with 9 bases lying between them. The CDR3 has 15 amino acids. The CDR3: CASSPRTVDNSPLHF. Written as DNA, the CDR3 is TGTGCCAGCTCACCACGTACAGTTGATAATTCACCCCTCCACTTT.

This clone was counted once. The rearrangement links TRBV4-3 to TRBJ1-5; D perhaps matches TRBD1 (5 bases). Trimming shortened V by 1 base and J by 2 bases, and 18 bases separated the two germline ends. The CDR3 length is 18 residues. From germline, CDR1 is LGHNA and CDR2 YSLEER. CDR3 in amino acids: CASSQGVRGAYGNQPQHF. CDR3 DNA: TGCGCCAGCAGCCAAGGGGTTAGGGGTGCATACGGCAATCAGCCCCAGCATTTT.

CDR3 sequence: CASSFAGAGYTF. The CDR3 DNA is TGTGCCAGCAGTTTTGCAGGGGCGGGCTACACCTTC. The chain couples TRBV12-3 or TRBV12-4 to TRBJ1-2; maybe TRBD1 (6 bases). The CDR3 length is 12 residues. The V gene lost 3 bases and the J gene lost 8 bases, with 10 bases spanning the gap.

This clone turned up a few times. The V and J genes are TRBV3-1 (or the pseudogene TRBV3-2) and TRBJ1-5, with D uncertain. Germline lookup yields CDR1 LGHDT and CDR2 YNNKEL (reference sequence). V gave up 2 bases and J gave up 5 bases, with 7 bases separating them. The CDR3 runs to 13 residues. The CDR3 DNA sequence: TGTGCCAGCAGCCAAACCGGGTATCAGCCCCAGCATTTT. This sequence encodes CASSQTGYQPQHF.

The V call is TRBV29-1, the J call TRBJ1-1; TRBD1 matches 9 bases. The germline V gene has CDR1 SQVTM and CDR2 ANQGSEA. The CDR3 contains 13 residues. Trimming cost V 5 bases and J 4 bases; bases outside gene matches: 5. CDR3 sequence: CSVSLTGGTEAFF. The CDR3 coding sequence is TGCAGCGTTAGCCTGACAGGGGGCACTGAAGCTTTCTTT.

The DNA of the CDR3 is TGTGCCAGCAGCTTGGGGGTGACAGGATCGGGTGAGCAGTTCTTC. Its protein is CASSLGVTGSGEQFF. The chain recombines TRBV5-4 with TRBJ2-1; tentatively, D is TRBD1 (6 bases). The CDR3 consists of 15 residues. Germline V gene sequence: CDR1 SGHNT, CDR2 YYREEE (reference sequence). Trimming took 0 bases from V and 9 from J, leaving 16 bases between them. Supplemented by reference TRBV5-4 and TRBJ2-1, the full variable domain reads ETGVTQSPTHLIKTRGQQVTLRCSSQSGHNTVSWYQQALGQGPQFIFQYYREEENGRGNFPPRFSGLQFPNYSSELNVNALELDDSALYLCASSLGVTGSGEQFFGPGTRLTVL.

This chain joins TRBV5-6 and TRBJ2-7, with 7 bases lining up with TRBD1. This CDR3 is 14 amino acids long. J gave up 1 base and V 3 bases, and 4 bases lay outside the gene matches. CDR1 is SGHDT, CDR2 YYEEEE, per germline. CDR3 residues: CASSYDRASYEQYF. The DNA of the CDR3 is TGTGCCAGCAGCTATGACAGGGCTTCCTACGAGCAGTACTTC.

The chain combines TRBV5-6 with TRBJ1-1; D call uncertain. This CDR3 contains 14 residues. Trimming shortened V by 6 bases and J by 3 bases, and 15 bases separated the two germline ends. Germline V CDR1 and CDR2: SGHDT, YYEEEE. In DNA, the CDR3 is TGTGCCAGCAAAGGTTCGGGAAGGTACACTGAAGCTTTCTTT. Its protein product is CASKGSGRYTEAFF.

This clone was detected a few times. The rearrangement links TRBV10-3 to TRBJ1-4, with D maybe TRBD1 (5 bases). Trimming took 0 bases from V and 6 from J, leaving 14 bases between them. The germline V gene has CDR1 ENHRY and CDR2 SYGVKD. The CDR3 loop spans 16 amino acids. DNA for the CDR3: TGTGCCATCAGTGAGTCGAGTTGGGGGGAGGATGAAAAACTGTTTTTT. Its protein is CAISESSWGEDEKLFF.